A single sample gave rise to the 27 T cell receptor beta chains below, sequenced in a study of T cells after posttransplantation cyclophosphamide (dated by TCRdb to 2016 to 2017). The library relied on the immunoSEQ multiplex PCR assay. The source is immuneACCESS, and TCRdb retained only in-frame sequences with V and J called. Part of the clones is not carried over; for the studies checked, unresolved V genes explain less than half of this, and the remainder is unexplained. The sample records tens of thousands of clones, none occurring a single time. The ten largest account for around 7% of the sample. What was sequenced was PBMCs. These receptors were taken from a woman between 55 and 75 years old in good health, CMV-negative, and a related stem cell transplant donor.

This clone was observed a handful of times. The rearrangement uses TRBV28 and TRBJ1-4; no clear D gene. V was cut by 3 bases and J by 5 bases, with 10 bases left in between. Germline lookup yields CDR1 MDHEN and CDR2 SYDVKM. The CDR3 length is 14 residues. The DNA of the CDR3 is TGTGCCAGCAGTTTTGGAGGACTCAATGAAAAACTGTTTTTT. Amino acid sequence: CASSFGGLNEKLFF.

This clone was observed at least ten times. Other DNA sequences from this sample encode an identical CDR3 as well. This sequence joins TRBV5-1 and TRBJ1-1; weak D call: TRBD1 (5 bases). The germline CDR1 and CDR2 sequences are SGHRS and YFSETQ. CDR3 length: 13 amino acids. Trimming shortened V by 0 bases and J by 10 bases, and 13 bases separated the two germline ends. CDR3 amino acids: CASSLARAEVAFF. In DNA, the CDR3 is TGCGCCAGCAGCTTGGCCAGGGCAGAGGTAGCTTTCTTT.

This clone was recorded at least ten times. The chain employs TRBV7-2 and TRBJ2-3, with D perhaps TRBD1 (6 bases). The V gene lost 2 bases and the J gene lost 1 base, with 16 bases spanning the gap. This CDR3 comprises 17 residues. The germline V gene encodes CDR1 SGHTA and CDR2 FQGNSA. CDR3 in amino acids: CASSLWTDLSGTDTQYF. CDR3 bases: TGTGCCAGCAGCTTATGGACAGACCTGAGTGGCACAGATACGCAGTATTTT.

In this sample, this clone turned up many times. The chain joins TRBV18 to TRBJ2-6, with unresolved D. The germline V gene has CDR1 KGHSH and CDR2 LQKENI. The V end was cut by 2 bases, the J end by 0 bases, with 5 bases between. The CDR3 extends over 15 amino acids. This CDR3 reads CASSPSVSGANVLTF. In nucleotides, the CDR3 is TGTGCCAGCTCACCAAGCGTCTCTGGGGCCAACGTCCTGACTTTC.

In this sample, this clone turned up many times. The rearrangement uses TRBV2 and TRBJ2-1, with D hard to call. Germline lookup yields CDR1 SNHLY and CDR2 FYNNEI. Trimming cost V 2 bases and J 7 bases, with 15 bases left between them. The CDR3 runs to 15 residues. The CDR3 DNA is TGTGCCAGCAGTGAACAGACAACAAAAATTAATGAGCAGTTCTTC. Translated, it gives CASSEQTTKINEQFF.

This clone was found many times. This sequence joins TRBV4-1 and TRBJ1-2; no clear D gene. The CDR3 loop spans 13 amino acids. CDR1 MGHRA and CDR2 YSYEKL come from the germline V gene. Deletions cut 2 bases from V and 4 bases from J, with 8 bases between. The CDR3 sequence: CASSQKYGYGYTF. The CDR3 region has the DNA TGCGCCAGCAGCCAAAAGTACGGCTATGGCTACACCTTC.

There are many counts of this clone. The V call is TRBV2, the J call TRBJ2-2, with 12 bases that match TRBD2. CDR1 and CDR2 from the germline V gene are SNHLY and FYNNEI. Losses at the gene ends were 3 bases for V and 0 bases for J; bases not matched to a gene: 5. The CDR3 loop spans 18 amino acids. The CDR3 region has the DNA TGTGCCAGCAGTGATGACGGACTAGCGGGGCCGAACACCGGGGAGCTGTTTTTT. Its protein is CASSDDGLAGPNTGELFF. Looking up the rest from reference TRBV2 and TRBJ2-2 gives the full variable domain: EPEVTQTPSHQVTQMGQEVILRCVPISNHLYFYWYRQILGQKVEFLVSFYNNEISEKSEIFDDQFSVERPDGSNFTLKIRSTKLEDSAMYFCASSDDGLAGPNTGELFFGEGSRLTVL.

At least ten counts were recorded for this clone. The genes are TRBV18 and TRBJ2-1; TRBD2 matches 8 bases. The V and J ends lost 5 bases and 3 bases, in that order; junction bases with no gene match: 12. Germline V CDR1 and CDR2: KGHSH, LQKENI. This CDR3 region has 17 residues. CDR3 in amino acids: CASSARGDLRGYNEQFF. In DNA, the CDR3 is TGTGCCAGCTCAGCGCGGGGGGACCTTAGGGGCTACAATGAGCAGTTCTTC.

This clone was observed many times. V and J are TRBV19 and TRBJ2-5; 11 bases fit TRBD2. Germline V gene data show CDR1 as LNHDA and CDR2 as SQIVND (reference sequence). Unmatched junction bases numbered 5, after V lost 7 bases and J lost 1 base. The length of the CDR3 is 15 residues. Written as DNA, the CDR3 is TGTGCCAGTACCCGAACTAGCGGGAGCCAAGAGACCCAGTACTTC. As protein: CASTRTSGSQETQYF.

This clone was seen repeatedly, ten times or more. The V gene is TRBV5-4, the J gene TRBJ2-6; D is possibly TRBD2 (7 bases). The CDR3 contains 20 residues. V was clipped by 1 base and J by 2 bases, with 22 bases between them. Germline CDR1 SGHNT, CDR2 YYREEE (reference sequence). CDR3 amino acids: CASSLPGRGARPAGANVLTF. For the CDR3, the DNA is TGTGCCAGCAGCTTGCCCGGCCGGGGGGCGCGACCCGCTGGGGCCAACGTCCTGACTTTC.

This clone has a handful of counts. The rearrangement links TRBV7-2 to TRBJ2-2, with D perhaps TRBD1 (5 bases). The CDR3 totals 16 residues. Germline CDR1 and CDR2: SGHTA and FQGNSA. The V gene lost 1 base and the J gene lost 5 bases, with 14 bases spanning the gap. CDR3 loop: CASSLEGPLGTGELFF. CDR3 in DNA: TGTGCCAGCAGCTTAGAGGGGCCGTTAGGGACCGGGGAGCTGTTTTTT.

This clone has at least ten counts. The V call is TRBV30, the J call TRBJ1-4; D is possibly TRBD1 (5 bases). This CDR3 spans 14 amino acids. CDR1 GTSNPN and CDR2 SVGIG come from the germline V gene (reference sequence). Trimming took 8 bases from V and 2 from J, leaving 15 bases between them. The CDR3 coding sequence is TGTGCCACTTTAGGGGAGGGGACTAATGAAAAACTGTTTTTT. Residues: CATLGEGTNEKLFF.

There are a few counts of this clone. V is TRBV9 and J is TRBJ2-1, with 9 bases fitting TRBD2. V was pared by 3 bases and J by 8 bases, with 21 bases of the junction left unmatched. Germline V gives CDR1 SGDLS, CDR2 YYNGEE. This CDR3 contains 19 residues. CDR3: CASSGRQGLAGWSSDEQFF. DNA of the CDR3: TGTGCCAGCAGCGGTCGACAGGGCCTAGCGGGATGGAGTAGCGATGAGCAGTTCTTC.

This clone was seen many times. The chain combines TRBV5-6 with TRBJ2-1; unclear D gene. CDR3 length: 17 residues. V lost 0 bases and J 0 bases, leaving 13 bases between the germline ends. Looked up from germline, CDR1 is SGHDT and CDR2 is YYEEEE. CDR3 bases: TGTGCCAGCAGCTTGGTTGGCAGCTGGAGCTCCTACAATGAGCAGTTCTTC. This codes for CASSLVGSWSSYNEQFF. The full variable domain, completed using reference TRBV5-6 and TRBJ2-1, is DAGVTQSPTHLIKTRGQQVTLRCSPKSGHDTVSWYQQALGQGPQFIFQYYEEEERQRGNFPDRFSGHQFPNYSSELNVNALLLGDSALYLCASSLVGSWSSYNEQFFGPGTRLTVL.

There are many counts of this clone. This sequence joins TRBV20-1 and TRBJ2-5, with D tentatively TRBD2 (6 bases). Trimming removed 6 bases at V and 6 bases at J, with 11 bases between. The CDR3 has 11 residues. In germline, CDR1 is DFQATT, CDR2 SNEGSKA (reference sequence). The chain's CDR3 is CSAQGGQTQYF. The CDR3 bases are TGCAGTGCCCAGGGAGGCCAGACCCAGTACTTC.

In this sample, this clone turned up many times. The gene calls are TRBV5-1 and TRBJ2-7, with TRBD2 as a possible D gene (5 bases). Germline V gives CDR1 SGHRS, CDR2 YFSETQ. With 4 bases removed from V and 2 bases from J, the gap between germline ends came to 13 bases. The CDR3 spans 14 residues. The CDR3 region has the DNA TGCGCCAGCAGCAGTCCGGGGATCACCTACGAGCAGTACTTC. The encoded protein is CASSSPGITYEQYF.

The chain carries TRBV7-2 and TRBJ2-3; TRBD1 matches at 7 bases. With 5 bases clipped from V and 10 bases from J, the junction kept 6 bases outside the gene matches. Germline CDR1 SGHTA, CDR2 FQGNSA. This CDR3 contains 12 residues. CDR3 protein: CASSLRTGPQYF. For the CDR3, the DNA is TGTGCCAGCAGCCTTAGGACAGGTCCGCAGTATTTT. Filled out from reference TRBV7-2 and TRBJ2-3, the complete variable domain reads GAGVSQSPSNKVTEKGKDVELRCDPISGHTALYWYRQSLGQGLEFLIYFQGNSAPDKSGLPSDRFSAERTGGSVSTLTIQRTQQEDSAVYLCASSLRTGPQYFGPGTRLTVL.

This clone came up many times. The chain uses TRBV19 and TRBJ2-3; TRBD2 agrees at 8 bases. The V gene's germline CDR1 is LNHDA and CDR2 SQIVND (reference sequence). This CDR3 has 15 amino acids. After removal of 6 bases from V and 0 bases from J, the junction contained 5 bases not matched to a gene. The CDR3 is CASSLLADSTDTQYF. DNA of the CDR3: TGTGCCAGTAGCCTACTAGCGGATAGCACAGATACGCAGTATTTT.

This clone was counted at least ten times. V is TRBV28 and J is TRBJ2-7, with 9 bases fitting TRBD1. Trimming cost V 5 bases and J 0 bases; bases outside gene matches: 11. Germline CDR1 reads MDHEN; CDR2 reads SYDVKM. This CDR3 comprises 17 residues. The CDR3 protein is CASSPYMTGGHSYEQYV. The CDR3 bases are TGTGCCAGCAGTCCGTACATGACAGGGGGTCACTCCTACGAGCAGTACGTC.

This clone appeared many times. The rearrangement links TRBV9 to TRBJ1-2, with D unresolved. Germline V gene sequence: CDR1 SGDLS, CDR2 YYNGEE. This CDR3 spans 16 amino acids. The ends were cut back, 0 bases at V and 6 bases at J, with 18 bases in the middle. This CDR3 reads CASSVDQTSGYDGYTF. CDR3 nucleotide sequence: TGTGCCAGCAGCGTAGACCAAACGTCCGGGTATGATGGCTACACCTTC.

The rearrangement links TRBV9 to TRBJ2-2; no definite D call. From germline, CDR1 is SGDLS and CDR2 YYNGEE. With 0 bases removed from V and 6 bases from J, the gap between germline ends came to 6 bases. This CDR3 is built from 13 residues. The CDR3 is CASSVADPGELFF. CDR3 DNA sequence: TGTGCCAGCAGCGTAGCAGATCCCGGGGAGCTGTTTTTT. Supplemented by reference TRBV9 and TRBJ2-2, the full variable domain reads DSGVTQTPKHLITATGQRVTLRCSPRSGDLSVYWYQQSLDQGLQFLIQYYNGEERAKGNILERFSAQQFPDLHSELNLSSLELGDSALYFCASSVADPGELFFGEGSRLTVL.

The sample holds many counts of this clone. The chain links TRBV5-3 to TRBJ1-2; no clear D. TRBV5-3 is marked as an open reading frame, function uncertain. This CDR3 region has 14 residues. V was trimmed by 5 bases and J by 2 bases, leaving 13 bases between them. CDR3 loop: CARRKVRGNYGYTF. DNA of the CDR3: TGTGCCAGAAGAAAGGTGAGAGGGAACTATGGCTACACCTTC.

This clone has at least ten counts. This chain links TRBV19 with TRBJ1-4; the D is unclear. This CDR3 comprises 14 residues. V was pared by 5 bases and J by 5 bases, with 12 bases between. Germline CDR1 reads LNHDA; CDR2 reads SQIVND (reference sequence). The CDR3 DNA follows: TGTGCCAGTAGTGCCGGCAGGTTGAATGAAAAACTGTTTTTT. This encodes CASSAGRLNEKLFF.

This clone was recorded at least ten times. The gene calls are TRBV7-2 and TRBJ2-5; TRBD2 agrees at 12 bases. The CDR3 contains 16 residues. CDR1 SGHTA and CDR2 FQGNSA come from the germline V gene. J lost 5 bases, V lost 4 bases, and 8 bases had no gene match. The CDR3 sequence is CASSSWTSGAWETQYF. DNA of the CDR3: TGTGCCAGCAGCTCCTGGACTAGCGGGGCTTGGGAGACCCAGTACTTC.

The table lists this clone with many counts. The chain carries TRBV4-3 and TRBJ1-4, with TRBD1 identical over 12 bases. Germline-derived CDR1 and CDR2 are LGHNA and YSLEER. V lost 4 bases, J lost 8 bases, and 5 bases stayed unmatched. The CDR3 is made up of 15 amino acids. CDR3 amino acids: CASSLGTGGYEKLFF. Written as DNA, the CDR3 is TGCGCCAGCAGCCTAGGGACAGGGGGCTACGAAAAACTGTTTTTT.

This clone was seen at least ten times. The chain couples TRBV19 to TRBJ1-5, with 7 bases identical to TRBD1. The CDR3 length is 15 residues. J gave up 5 bases and V 0 bases, and 4 bases lay outside the gene matches. CDR1 LNHDA and CDR2 SQIVND come from the germline V gene (reference sequence). The CDR3 sequence is CASSIDQGGDQPQHF. In DNA, the CDR3 is TGTGCCAGTAGTATAGATCAGGGGGGAGATCAGCCCCAGCATTTT.

In its sample, this clone was seen many times. The rearrangement uses TRBV30 and TRBJ2-1; the D is unclear. The CDR3 is 14 amino acids. V was clipped by 2 bases and J by 3 bases, with 11 bases between them. In germline, CDR1 is GTSNPN, CDR2 SVGIG (reference sequence). CDR3 loop: CAWSLELSYNEQFF. In DNA, the CDR3 is TGTGCCTGGAGTCTAGAACTTAGCTACAATGAGCAGTTCTTC.